This entry concerns a single TCR beta chain. What it binds is not known. This specimen belongs to a study of shared clonotypes between healthy human individuals. Terminally differentiated effector memory CD45RA+ cells were left out of the naive CD8 fraction, which was CD45RO-negative and positively selected for CCR7. Generated by immunoSEQ multiplex PCR, the TCRdb table keeps only in-frame clones and is missing some. The table has about 2 million clones, roughly 95% seen once. Study-level findings and limits: Some clonotypes were shared by all four sorted-subset donors, while others were not shared. The non-shared ones had lower generation probabilities than the shared ones. For naive CD4 cells, roughly 5% of clonotypes were shared across a handful of donors. Incomplete sequencing of sorted subsets was indicated by rarefaction despite large depth.

This TCR was recovered from a man aged 18 to 30 in good health. Material for sequencing was naive CD8+ T cells sorted from blood.

DNA for the CDR3: TGCAGCGTCGTGACAGGGTATGGTGGCTACACCTTC. Translation gives CSVVTGYGGYTF. The chain recombines TRBV29-1 with TRBJ1-2, with 7 bases that match TRBD1. Germline-derived CDR1 and CDR2 are SQVTM and ANQGSEA. V gave up 6 bases and J gave up 7 bases; unmatched junction bases: 8. The length of the CDR3 is 12 residues.